A single T cell receptor beta chain is shown here with its context. Its antigen is as yet unknown. The sample is drawn from a study of glioma-infiltrating T cells. Study-wide results and caveats: Above-expected tissue-blood divergence occurred in all gliomas, most in low-grade ones. Only very few CDR3 sequences appeared in both tissue and blood.

The iRepertoire nested amplicon-rescue multiplex PCR amplified TCR alpha and beta CDR3s from RNA. One-step reverse transcription and amplification started from approximately 100-400 ng of tissue mRNA or PBMC total RNA. TCRdb re-called the multiplex PCR reads through MiXCR, storing one row per CDR3 protein. The table records 100,000 to 150,000 distinct CDR3 sequences, 20% to 25% of them present only once. Trimming shortened V by 3 bases and J by 12 bases, and 19 bases separated the two germline ends. The CDR3 is made up of 14 amino acids. Germline lookup yields CDR1 MNHNS and CDR2 SASEGT. The sequence was collected from a human donor with low-grade glioma or glioblastoma, undergoing nonglioma brain surgery, or in good health (not recorded which). The chain uses TRBV6-1 and TRBJ2-3; D not certain. Source material: glioma tissue, nonneoplastic brain tissue, or PBMCs (not recorded which). This CDR3 is CASSDDSPPSAQYF. The DNA of the CDR3 is TGTGCCAGCAGTGACGACTCTCCCCCGTCGGCTCAGTATTTT.